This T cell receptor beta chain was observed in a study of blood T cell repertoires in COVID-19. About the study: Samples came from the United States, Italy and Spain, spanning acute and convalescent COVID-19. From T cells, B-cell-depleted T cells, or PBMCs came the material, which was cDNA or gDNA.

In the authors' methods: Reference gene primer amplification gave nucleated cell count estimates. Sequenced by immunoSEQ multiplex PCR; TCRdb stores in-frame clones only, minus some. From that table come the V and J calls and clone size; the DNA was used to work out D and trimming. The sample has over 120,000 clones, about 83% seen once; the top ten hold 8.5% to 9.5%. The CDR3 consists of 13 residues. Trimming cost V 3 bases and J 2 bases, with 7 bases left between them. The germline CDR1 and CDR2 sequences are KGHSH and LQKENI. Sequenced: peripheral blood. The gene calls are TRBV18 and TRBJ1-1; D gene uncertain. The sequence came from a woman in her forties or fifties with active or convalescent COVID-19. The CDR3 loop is CASSPSKNTEAFF. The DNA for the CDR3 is TGTGCCAGCTCACCGTCCAAAAACACTGAAGCTTTCTTT.